These 18 T cell receptor beta chains were sequenced from one sample in a study of T cells in Graves' hyperthyroidism and ophthalmopathy. TCR beta CDR3 region amplification was performed from RNA transcripts. Initially, a first-round RT-PCR of the TCR CDR3 employed the HTBI primer set. TCRdb recomputed calls from the multiplex PCR reads with MiXCR, one row per CDR3 protein. The sample lists about 350,000 distinct CDR3 sequences; over 15% were seen once. Sequencing was performed on blood. The source of these receptors is a woman aged 40 to 50 with Graves' ophthalmopathy.

The sample holds many counts of this clonotype. V usage is TRBV6-5 and J usage is TRBJ1-2; D is undetermined. Germline CDR1 and CDR2: MNHEY and SVGAGI. The CDR3 has 14 amino acids. Trimming pared 3 bases from V and 7 bases from J, leaving 15 bases between. The CDR3 here is CASSYDLVKGGYTF. The CDR3 nucleotides read TGTGCCAGCAGTTATGACCTCGTAAAAGGTGGCTACACCTTC.

This clonotype is a singleton in its sample. V and J are TRBV7-9 and TRBJ1-1; possibly TRBD1 for D (5 bases). V was cut by 5 bases and J by 5 bases, with 18 bases left in between. Germline V gene data show CDR1 as SEHNR and CDR2 as FQNEAQ (reference sequence). The CDR3 extends over 15 amino acids. Here the CDR3 DNA reads TGTGCCAGCAGCCCCATGGGACTGTCCTCTACTGAAGCTTTCTTT. It specifies CASSPMGLSSTEAFF.

This rearrangement joins TRBV4-3 to TRBJ2-2; 7 bases line up with TRBD1. The CDR3 loop spans 17 amino acids. The germline gives CDR1 LGHNA, CDR2 YSLEER. With 7 bases clipped from V and 6 bases from J, the junction kept 17 bases outside the gene matches. The CDR3 spells CASIQLRTGIFSGELFF. As DNA, the CDR3 is TGCGCCAGCATCCAGTTAAGGACAGGCATATTCTCCGGGGAGCTGTTTTTT.

This clonotype was picked up a small number of times. V usage is TRBV7-8 and J usage is TRBJ2-7; D ambiguous. The CDR3 has 16 residues. CDR1 is SGHVS and CDR2 is FQNEAQ in the germline V gene. Deletions cut 5 bases from V and 3 bases from J, with 20 bases between. The CDR3 is CASSPDPFPSYYEQYF. The CDR3 nucleotides read TGTGCCAGCAGCCCAGACCCCTTCCCCTCTTACTACGAGCAGTACTTC.

This clonotype came up many times. The chain links TRBV20-1 to TRBJ1-2, with D perhaps TRBD1 (5 bases). The germline V gene encodes CDR1 DFQATT and CDR2 SNEGSKA (reference sequence). The CDR3 runs 14 residues. Between the trimmed V and J ends, which lost 0 bases and 7 bases, there was a span of 15 bases. CDR3 loop: CSARDGAGLGGYTF. Here the CDR3 DNA reads TGCAGTGCTAGAGATGGGGCCGGCCTAGGTGGCTACACCTTC.

This clonotype was counted only a few times. The rearrangement joins TRBV10-3 to TRBJ2-5; 8 bases are shared with TRBD1. V shed 6 bases, J shed 1 base, and the junction held 4 bases outside the gene matches. Germline CDR1 ENHRY, CDR2 SYGVKD. The length of the CDR3 is 14 residues. CDR3 loop: CAISRTGTQETQYF. The DNA for the CDR3 is TGTGCCATCAGCCGGACAGGGACCCAAGAGACCCAGTACTTC.

This clonotype came up once. Since a much larger clone is just one base distant, this may be a read error. This chain joins TRBV10-3 and TRBJ2-5; unclear D gene. V gave up 2 bases and J gave up 5 bases, with 6 bases separating them. The CDR3 totals 12 residues. Germline CDR1 is ENHRY and CDR2 is SYGVKD. The CDR3 protein is CAISEINETQYF. The CDR3 coding sequence is TGTGCCATCAGTGAGATCAACGAGACCCAGTACTTC.

V is TRBV4-1 and J is TRBJ2-7; no firm D call. This CDR3 is 16 amino acids long. CDR1 is MGHRA, CDR2 YSYEKL, per germline. V lost 0 bases, J lost 4 bases, and 16 bases lay in between. CDR3 sequence (DNA): TGCGCCAGCAGCCAAGACTCTGAGACCCGACCTTACGAGCAGTACTTC. Translated, it gives CASSQDSETRPYEQYF.

This clonotype was observed many times. The chain is built from TRBV11-2 and TRBJ2-6; D might be TRBD2 (5 bases). The CDR3 is made up of 19 amino acids. Germline values: CDR1 SGHAT, CDR2 FQNNGV. Trimming left V 1 base short and J 0 bases short, with 16 bases between. CDR3 sequence: CASSLVGGISGSGANVLTF. In DNA, the CDR3 is TGTGCCAGCAGCTTAGTAGGAGGCATATCAGGCTCTGGGGCCAACGTCCTGACTTTC.

The CDR3 region is CASSPRAGGVYEQYF. The DNA for the CDR3 is TGTGCCAGCAGCCCCAGAGCGGGAGGGGTTTACGAGCAGTACTTC. The gene calls are TRBV7-9 and TRBJ2-7; 10 bases map to TRBD2. This CDR3 region has 15 residues. V lost 5 bases and J lost 4; bases outside the gene matches: 8. Germline CDR1 reads SEHNR; CDR2 reads FQNEAQ (reference sequence).

This clonotype came up many times. The rearrangement uses TRBV6-1 and TRBJ2-2; D possibly corresponds to TRBD1 (5 bases). V was cut by 5 bases and J by 3 bases, with 13 bases left in between. This CDR3 region has 15 residues. Germline V gene sequence: CDR1 MNHNS, CDR2 SASEGT. Written as DNA, the CDR3 is TGTGCCAGCAGTCGAGACAGTTGGGACACCGGGGAGCTGTTTTTT. It yields the protein CASSRDSWDTGELFF.

This clonotype was recorded at least ten times. At one end, the junction sequence differs from germline, possibly due to a read error. The chain employs TRBV11-2 and TRBJ2-5, with D possibly matching TRBD2 (5 bases). The CDR3 runs 11 residues. The germline V gene encodes CDR1 SGHAT and CDR2 FQNNGV. The CDR3 spells CASSLGETQCF. In DNA, the CDR3 is TGCGCCAGCAGCTTGGGAGAGACCCAGTGCTTC.

This clonotype was detected ten times or more. In DNA, the CDR3 is TGTGCCAGCAGTAGGTTCACTGAAGCTTTCTTT. Encoded protein: CASSRFTEAFF. The chain carries TRBV12-3 or TRBV12-4 and TRBJ1-1; D is unclear. The CDR3 runs 11 residues. Deletions cut 5 bases from V and 4 bases from J, with 5 bases between.

This clonotype has at least ten counts. This sequence joins TRBV6-2 or TRBV6-3 and TRBJ1-1; D remains unclear. V was pared by 7 bases and J by 1 base, with 16 bases between. This CDR3 spans 15 amino acids. Looked up from germline, CDR1 is MNHEY and CDR2 is SVGEGT. The DNA for the CDR3 is TGTGCCAGCATAAGGTCAGGTAGAGCGAACACTGAAGCTTTCTTT. This translates into CASIRSGRANTEAFF.

The chain recombines TRBV12-3 or TRBV12-4 with TRBJ2-5; 8 bases are shared with TRBD2. The J segment lost 4 bases and the V segment lost 4 bases, leaving 8 bases of the junction unmatched. The CDR3 spans 15 residues. CDR3 amino acids: CASSSEAGVGETQYF. The CDR3, as DNA: TGTGCCAGCAGTTCTGAAGCGGGAGTAGGAGAGACCCAGTACTTC.

Many counts were recorded for this clonotype. V is TRBV10-3 and J is TRBJ1-2; D may be TRBD1 (5 bases). This CDR3 contains 16 residues. Trimming cost V 6 bases and J 3 bases, with 20 bases left between them. Germline V gene lookup returns CDR1 ENHRY and CDR2 SYGVKD. CDR3 nucleotide sequence: TGTGCCATCAGCAACCTATGGATTGGGGGAGACTATGGCTACACCTTC. It specifies CAISNLWIGGDYGYTF.

This clonotype was seen repeatedly, ten times or more. The V gene is TRBV7-8, the J gene TRBJ2-7, with D maybe TRBD2 (6 bases). V lost 8 bases and J 2 bases, leaving 16 bases between the germline ends. Per germline, CDR1 SGHVS and CDR2 FQNEAQ. The length of the CDR3 is 14 residues. In DNA, the CDR3 is TGTGCCAGCGCAAGACGGGAGCGAACCTACGAGCAGTACTTC. This sequence encodes CASARRERTYEQYF.

This clonotype showed up many times. The V and J genes are TRBV29-1 and TRBJ2-5; D ambiguous. This CDR3 comprises 12 residues. Germline CDR1 and CDR2: SQVTM and ANQGSEA. The ends were cut back, 3 bases at V and 3 bases at J, with 8 bases in the middle. CDR3 amino acids: CSVDWGKETQYF. The DNA for the CDR3 is TGCAGCGTTGATTGGGGTAAAGAGACCCAGTACTTC.